This TCR beta chain appears in the sequencing data of a study of T-cell memory formation after mild COVID-19. Across the whole study: The study found TCR clusters largely donor specific. Study-wide results and caveats: CD4+ contracting clones were mainly CM and EM; CD8+ ones, EMRA. The SARS-CoV-2 specificity of second-wave clones reaching peak at day 37 remained unverified. Clones contracting day 15 to 85 were balanced CD4/CD8; later expanders leaned CD4+.

MiXCR was run by TCRdb on the 5' RACE reads, yielding one entry per CDR3 protein. The table has 210,000 or so distinct CDR3 sequences, 25% to 35% seen once. This clonotype was seen only once. What it recognizes is unknown. Germline V gives CDR1 MNHNY, CDR2 SVGAGI (reference sequence). J lost 7 bases, V lost 2 bases, and 8 bases had no gene match. CDR3 length equals 15 residues. J is TRBJ2-1 and V is TRBV6-6; 7 bases map to TRBD2. The sequence derives from an adult woman who had mild COVID-19 (a few samples of this study predate the infection). Cell type and time point are not known. Sequencing used PBMCs or a T cell subset sorted from them (not recorded which). As DNA, the CDR3 is TGTGCCAGCAGTTACGGGCCAGCGGGGCCTAATGAGCAGTTCTTC. Translating gives CASSYGPAGPNEQFF.